One sample yielded the 28 T cell receptor beta chains listed below, sequenced in a study of radiation and T cells in renal cell carcinoma. Sequencing used immunoSEQ multiplex PCR; TCRdb keeps in-frame clones, though not all of them. The data contain approximately 80,000 clones, roughly nine tenths of them seen just once; the ten biggest clones take up 5.5% to 7%. The time point was: blood 4 weeks post-SBRT, at nephrectomy. The treatment here: 15 Gy SBRT to primary tumor, nephrectomy 4 weeks later. The sample was blood, taken from a patient whose treatment included radiotherapy and nephrectomy. All receptors derive from a woman in her seventies with renal cell carcinoma.

This clone came up once. The V gene is TRBV6-1, the J gene TRBJ2-3, with D possibly being TRBD2 (6 bases). The CDR3 extends over 16 amino acids. With 2 bases removed from V and 0 bases from J, the gap between germline ends came to 12 bases. Germline values: CDR1 MNHNS, CDR2 SASEGT. This CDR3 is CASSERRAPSTDTQYF. Written as DNA, the CDR3 is TGTGCCAGCAGTGAACGGAGGGCTCCGAGCACAGATACGCAGTATTTT.

This chain connects TRBV4-1 to TRBJ2-3, with 8 bases lining up with TRBD1. V shed 2 bases, J shed 2 bases, and the junction held 9 bases outside the gene matches. The CDR3 covers 17 residues. Germline lookup yields CDR1 MGHRA and CDR2 YSYEKL. CDR3: CASSQMDPTGVTDTQYF. The CDR3 coding sequence is TGCGCCAGCAGCCAAATGGACCCGACAGGGGTCACAGATACGCAGTATTTT.

The J gene is TRBJ1-2, the V gene TRBV19; a possible D gene is TRBD1 (5 bases). This CDR3 has 14 amino acids. Germline lookup yields CDR1 LNHDA and CDR2 SQIVND (reference sequence). V was clipped by 7 bases and J by 3 bases, with 15 bases between them. The CDR3 DNA sequence: TGTGCCAGTAAACAGGCTGCTTCGGACTATGGCTACACCTTC. Its translation is CASKQAASDYGYTF. Together with reference TRBV19 and TRBJ1-2, the CDR3 gives the full variable domain: DGGITQSPKYLFRKEGQNVTLSCEQNLNHDAMYWYRQDPGQGLRLIYYSQIVNDFQKGDIAEGYSVSREKKESFPLTVTSAQKNPTAFYLCASKQAASDYGYTFGSGTRLTVV.

The V call is TRBV14, the J call TRBJ2-3, with a weak D call TRBD1 (6 bases). The V and J ends lost 4 bases and 0 bases respectively, with 11 bases between them. CDR1 and CDR2 from the germline V gene are SGHDN and FVKESK. The CDR3 loop spans 15 amino acids. CDR3 bases: TGTGCCAGCAGCCGAGGAGACAGGAGCACAGATACGCAGTATTTT. Protein product: CASSRGDRSTDTQYF.

The CDR3 coding sequence is TGTGCCAGCAGCGGAGTGGACAGGGGGGACTATGGCTACACCTTC. Amino acids: CASSGVDRGDYGYTF. The chain employs TRBV5-4 and TRBJ1-2, with 10 positions matching TRBD1. CDR1 is SGHNT, CDR2 YYREEE, per germline (reference sequence). The length of the CDR3 is 15 residues. V lost 4 bases, J lost 3 bases, and 6 bases stayed unmatched.

The rearrangement links TRBV10-3 to TRBJ1-3; D gene unclear. The CDR3 sequence is 14 residues long. Germline V gene data show CDR1 as ENHRY and CDR2 as SYGVKD. V was trimmed by 3 bases and J by 4 bases, leaving 10 bases between them. The CDR3 loop reads CAISDWQYGNTIYF. For the CDR3, the DNA is TGTGCCATCAGTGATTGGCAGTACGGAAACACCATATATTTT.

The chain recombines TRBV5-1 with TRBJ2-1; 8 nucleotides match TRBD1. The CDR3 length is 13 residues. The V and J ends lost 4 bases and 9 bases, in that order; junction bases with no gene match: 6. Per the germline V gene, CDR1 is SGHRS and CDR2 is YFSETQ. The CDR3 protein is CASSLTGEFEQFF. As DNA, the CDR3 is TGCGCCAGCAGCCTGACAGGGGAGTTTGAGCAGTTCTTC. Based on the CDR3 plus reference TRBV5-1 and TRBJ2-1, the full variable domain is KAGVTQTPRYLIKTRGQQVTLSCSPISGHRSVSWYQQTPGQGLQFLFEYFSETQRNKGNFPGRFSGRQFSNSRSEMNVSTLELGDSALYLCASSLTGEFEQFFGPGTRLTVL.

For the CDR3, the DNA is TGTGCCAGTAGTATCGGCGGGGGGAGGCAGTTCTTC. Protein sequence: CASSIGGGRQFF. J is TRBJ2-1 and V is TRBV19, with 8 nucleotides matching TRBD2. V dropped 3 bases and J dropped 12; count of bases not matched to a gene: 4. The CDR3 covers 12 residues. Germline V gives CDR1 LNHDA, CDR2 SQIVND (reference sequence).

The chain uses TRBV29-1 and TRBJ2-5; 7 bases align to TRBD1. The DNA end lines up better with TRBJ2-7; the J call may be wrong. The CDR3 has 16 amino acids. Germline V gene sequence: CDR1 SQVTM, CDR2 ANQGSEA. Here the CDR3 DNA reads TGCAGCGTTGGAGTCCCCACCTTGACAGGGCCCTACGAGCAGTACTTC. Amino acid sequence: CSVGVPTLTGPYEQYF.

The J gene is TRBJ2-5, the V gene TRBV27; D is unclear. The CDR3 runs to 13 residues. Trimming removed 6 bases from V and 7 bases from J, with 15 bases in between. The germline CDR1 and CDR2 sequences are MNHEY and SMNVEV (reference sequence). DNA for the CDR3: TGTGCCAGCAGCCGGACCCCCGAGGCGACCCAGTACTTC. It yields the protein CASSRTPEATQYF.

This chain links TRBV19 with TRBJ1-2; a possible D gene is TRBD1 (5 bases). Deletions cut 5 bases from V and 4 bases from J, with 17 bases between. The CDR3 is made up of 15 amino acids. The germline gives CDR1 LNHDA, CDR2 SQIVND (reference sequence). The CDR3 is CASSEMSRAGYGYTF. The CDR3, as DNA: TGTGCCAGTAGTGAAATGTCCAGGGCCGGCTATGGCTACACCTTC.

CDR3 sequence (DNA): TGTGCCAGCAGCGTAGACAGGGCGAATAACATTCAGTACTTC. Translated, it gives CASSVDRANNIQYF. The chain is built from TRBV9 and TRBJ2-4; a weak D match, TRBD1 (6 bases). Trimming shortened V by 0 bases and J by 7 bases, and 11 bases separated the two germline ends. CDR1 is SGDLS, CDR2 YYNGEE, per germline. The CDR3 covers 14 residues.

The rearrangement joins TRBV5-1 to TRBJ1-2; D is unclear. CDR3 length: 14 amino acids. Germline V CDR1 and CDR2: SGHRS, YFSETQ. V was trimmed by 2 bases and J by 8 bases, leaving 16 bases between them. This CDR3 reads CASSFTTVIGGYTF. The DNA of the CDR3 is TGCGCCAGCAGCTTCACGACCGTGATAGGGGGCTACACCTTC.

This clone was found a few times. The chain combines TRBV5-6 with TRBJ1-3; unclear D gene. Germline-derived CDR1 and CDR2 are SGHDT and YYEEEE. The CDR3 is made up of 14 amino acids. Trimming took off 0 bases at V and 0 bases at J, with 4 bases between the two ends. The CDR3 loop is CASSLGRSGNTIYF. The CDR3 region has the DNA TGTGCCAGCAGCTTGGGGCGCTCTGGAAACACCATATATTTT.

This chain connects TRBV14 to TRBJ2-7; the D gene is possibly TRBD2 (6 bases). CDR3 length: 14 residues. V lost 4 bases and J 2 bases, leaving 12 bases between the germline ends. The V gene's germline CDR1 is SGHDN and CDR2 FVKESK. The CDR3 nucleotides are TGTGCCAGCAGCCGGCGGGGATCAACCTACGAGCAGTACTTC. Translation gives CASSRRGSTYEQYF.

The V and J genes are TRBV7-8 and TRBJ2-7, with 12 bases fitting TRBD2. Germline CDR1 SGHVS, CDR2 FQNEAQ. The CDR3 length is 15 residues. V dropped 1 base and J dropped 4; count of bases not matched to a gene: 2. The CDR3 DNA reads as TGTGCCAGCAGCTTAGGACTAGCGGGGGAATACGAGCAGTACTTC. Translated, it gives CASSLGLAGEYEQYF.

This clone showed up just once. This chain links TRBV7-3 with TRBJ2-2; 7 nucleotides align to TRBD2. Germline-derived CDR1 and CDR2 are SGHTA and FQGTGA. CDR3 length: 17 residues. Trimming at V came to 2 bases and at J to 4 bases, leaving 10 bases not matched to a gene. The CDR3 spells CASSLYGRVGGTGELFF. The CDR3 DNA sequence: TGTGCCAGCAGCTTATATGGGAGGGTTGGGGGCACCGGGGAGCTGTTTTTT.

The V call is TRBV19, the J call TRBJ1-6; D remains unclear. With 0 bases removed from V and 6 bases from J, the gap between germline ends came to 0 bases. The germline gives CDR1 LNHDA, CDR2 SQIVND (reference sequence). The CDR3 runs 12 residues. CDR3 DNA sequence: TGTGCCAGTAGTATAGATAATTCACCCCTCCACTTT. It encodes CASSIDNSPLHF.

This sequence joins TRBV10-3 and TRBJ1-3; no definite D call. Trimming pared 7 bases from V and 7 bases from J, leaving 17 bases between. This CDR3 spans 14 amino acids. From germline, CDR1 is ENHRY and CDR2 SYGVKD. DNA for the CDR3: TGTGCCATCACCGGGGAACAGATTCCGAACACCATATATTTT. As protein: CAITGEQIPNTIYF.

The CDR3 DNA follows: TGCGCCAGCAGCCAAGATGACAGAGCGAACACCGGGGAGCTGTTTTTT. Protein product: CASSQDDRANTGELFF. The V gene is TRBV4-3, the J gene TRBJ2-2; D perhaps matches TRBD1 (5 bases). The CDR3 sequence is 16 residues long. The germline CDR1 and CDR2 sequences are LGHNA and YSLEER. Trimming cost V 0 bases and J 0 bases, with 8 bases left between them.

V is TRBV6-4 and J is TRBJ1-2, with 7 bases that match TRBD1. V shed 4 bases and J 5 bases; nucleotides not matched to a gene: 4. CDR3 size: 13 residues. In germline, CDR1 is MRHNA, CDR2 SNTAGT. As DNA, the CDR3 is TGTGCCAGCAGTGCCAAGACAGGGTATGGCTACACCTTC. It encodes CASSAKTGYGYTF.

J is TRBJ2-7 and V is TRBV18; the D gene could be TRBD1 or TRBD2 (5 bases each). V lost 4 bases to trimming and J lost 4 bases, with 17 bases between them. CDR3 size: 15 residues. Germline CDR1 KGHSH, CDR2 LQKENI. CDR3: CASSLLPGTDYEQYF. CDR3 coding DNA: TGTGCCAGCTCACTTCTTCCGGGGACGGATTACGAGCAGTACTTC.

The chain combines TRBV4-1 with TRBJ1-1; 8 bases are shared with TRBD1. J gave up 7 bases and V 1 base, and 17 bases lay outside the gene matches. CDR1 is MGHRA, CDR2 YSYEKL, per germline. This CDR3 has 18 residues. The CDR3 bases are TGCGCCAGCAGCCAAGTAGGCAGGGGGCCCACCCGGAGGGATGAAGCTTTCTTT. Translation: CASSQVGRGPTRRDEAFF.

The rearrangement links TRBV19 to TRBJ2-6; D remains unclear. The germline V gene encodes CDR1 LNHDA and CDR2 SQIVND (reference sequence). This CDR3 is 15 amino acids long. Trimming removed 4 bases at V and 2 bases at J, with 9 bases between. The CDR3 here is CASSSRVTGANVLTF. In DNA, the CDR3 is TGTGCCAGTAGTAGTAGGGTAACTGGGGCCAACGTCCTGACTTTC.

The chain couples TRBV15 to TRBJ1-4; the D is unclear. Germline V gene data show CDR1 as LNHNV and CDR2 as YYDKDF (reference sequence). There are 15 residues in the CDR3. V shed 1 base and J shed 4 bases, with 10 bases lying between them. Here the CDR3 DNA reads TGTGCCACCAGCAGAGTAGTGGCCGATAATGAAAAACTGTTTTTT. It specifies CATSRVVADNEKLFF.

This sequence joins TRBV19 and TRBJ2-7; a possible D gene is TRBD2 (5 bases). CDR3 size: 16 residues. The V gene lost 2 bases and the J gene lost 0 bases, with 14 bases spanning the gap. Germline CDR1 LNHDA, CDR2 SQIVND (reference sequence). The CDR3 loop is CASSIPRGSSSYEQYF. CDR3 DNA: TGTGCCAGTAGTATACCAAGAGGGTCGAGCTCCTACGAGCAGTACTTC.

V usage is TRBV5-1 and J usage is TRBJ1-4, with a tentative D call TRBD1 (5 bases). V was cut by 1 base and J by 6 bases, with 13 bases left in between. The CDR3 sequence is 15 residues long. Germline CDR1 reads SGHRS; CDR2 reads YFSETQ. In nucleotides, the CDR3 is TGCGCCAGCAGCTTGAGTAGCAGGGCCGATGAAAAACTGTTTTTT. The encoded protein is CASSLSSRADEKLFF. Looking up the rest from reference TRBV5-1 and TRBJ1-4 gives the full variable domain: KAGVTQTPRYLIKTRGQQVTLSCSPISGHRSVSWYQQTPGQGLQFLFEYFSETQRNKGNFPGRFSGRQFSNSRSEMNVSTLELGDSALYLCASSLSSRADEKLFFGSGTQLSVL.

In the case of this clone: The junction departs from the called germline gene at one end, perhaps through a read error. CDR3 bases: TGTGCCAGCAGCTTTGGCTCTACCGGGCCCGGGCTTTTT. It encodes CASSFGSTGPGLF. This chain uses TRBV5-5 with TRBJ1-6; the D is unclear. The CDR3 extends over 13 amino acids. CDR1 and CDR2 (germline): SGHKS, YYEKEE (reference sequence). The whole variable domain, filled in from reference TRBV5-5 and TRBJ1-6, reads DAGVTQSPTHLIKTRGQQVTLRCSPISGHKSVSWYQQVLGQGPQFIFQYYEKEERGRGNFPDRFSARQFPNYSSELNVNALLLGDSALYLCASSFGSTGPGLFGNGTRLTVT.